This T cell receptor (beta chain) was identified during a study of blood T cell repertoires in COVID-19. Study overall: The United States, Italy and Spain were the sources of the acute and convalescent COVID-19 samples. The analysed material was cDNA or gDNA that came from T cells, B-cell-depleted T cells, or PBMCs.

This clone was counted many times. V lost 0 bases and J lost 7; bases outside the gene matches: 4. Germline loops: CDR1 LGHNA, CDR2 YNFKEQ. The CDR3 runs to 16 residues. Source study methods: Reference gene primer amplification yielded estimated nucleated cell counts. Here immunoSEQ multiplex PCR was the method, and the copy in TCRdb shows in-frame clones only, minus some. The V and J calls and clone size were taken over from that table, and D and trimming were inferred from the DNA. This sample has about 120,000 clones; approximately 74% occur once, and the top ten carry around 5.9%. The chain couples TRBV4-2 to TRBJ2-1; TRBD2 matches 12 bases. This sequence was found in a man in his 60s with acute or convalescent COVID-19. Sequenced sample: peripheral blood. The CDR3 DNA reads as TGTGCCAGCAGCCAAGATTCTAGCGGGGGGGCAAATGAGCAGTTCTTC. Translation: CASSQDSSGGANEQFF.